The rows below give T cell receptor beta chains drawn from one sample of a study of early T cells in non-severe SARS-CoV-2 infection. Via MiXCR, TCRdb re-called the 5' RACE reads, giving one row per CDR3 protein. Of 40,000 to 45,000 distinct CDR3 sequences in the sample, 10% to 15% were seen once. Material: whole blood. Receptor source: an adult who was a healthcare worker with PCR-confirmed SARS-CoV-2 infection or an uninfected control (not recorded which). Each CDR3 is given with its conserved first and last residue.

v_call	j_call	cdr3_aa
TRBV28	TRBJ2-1	CASSGSGNEQFF
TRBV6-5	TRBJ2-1	CATRSHNEQFF
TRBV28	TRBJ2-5	CASSRVQETQYF
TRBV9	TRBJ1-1	CASSVALDLNTEAFF
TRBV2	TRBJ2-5	CATSGQAAETQYF
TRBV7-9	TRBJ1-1	CASSLTTTGMNTEAFF
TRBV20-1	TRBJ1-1	CSAREGTEAFF
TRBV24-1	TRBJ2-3	CATSDPTSGGVDTQYF
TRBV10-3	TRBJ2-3	CAIRDHDYPTDTQYF
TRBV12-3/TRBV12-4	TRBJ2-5	CASSFLREETQYF
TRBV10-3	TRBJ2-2	CAISARGLAGANTGELFF
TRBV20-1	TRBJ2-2	CSASDTRLPLVTGELFF
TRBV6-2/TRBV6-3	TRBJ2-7	CASSFPFSGTSGYEQYF
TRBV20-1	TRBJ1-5	CSARDRGPFNQPQHF
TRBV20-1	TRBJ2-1	CSARDVKGLEWGNEQFF
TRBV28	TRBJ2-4	CASSYTTGTSGGRTKNIQYF
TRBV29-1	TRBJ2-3	CSVEESKGLGSADTQYF
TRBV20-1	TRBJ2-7	CSASTLREQYF
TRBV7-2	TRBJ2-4	CASSLSSNIQYF
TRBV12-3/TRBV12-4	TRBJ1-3	CASRLQDTIYF
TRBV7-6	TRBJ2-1	CASSLLLGAGNEQFF
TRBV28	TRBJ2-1	CASRIPGAAYGNEQFF
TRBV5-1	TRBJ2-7	CASSLEPGTGNDEQYF
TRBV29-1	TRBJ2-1	CSVESSGGAYEQFF
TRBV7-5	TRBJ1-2	CISVPEAPGGGKFDGYTF
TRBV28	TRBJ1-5	CASRSGEGSNQPQHF
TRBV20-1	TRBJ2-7	CGVGGYGYEQYF
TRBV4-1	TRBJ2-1	CASGGNPLAGLTYNEQFF
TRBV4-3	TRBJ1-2	CASSQEGQAGYTF
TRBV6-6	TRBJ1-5	CASLGQVNQPQHF
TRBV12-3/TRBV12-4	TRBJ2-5	CASTKRDGLAGQAQETQYF
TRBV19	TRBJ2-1	CASTPGPGRLYNEQFF
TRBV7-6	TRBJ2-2	CASLGVTGELFF
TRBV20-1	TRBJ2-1	CSARGGRDEQFF
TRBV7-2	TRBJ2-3	CASSPRTGSPRDTQYF
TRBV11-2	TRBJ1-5	CASSLGTGGGNQPQHF
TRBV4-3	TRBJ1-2	CASSQDYEAPAYTF
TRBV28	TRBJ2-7	CASIDGFSYEQYF
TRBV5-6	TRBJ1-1	CASSLTNTEAFF
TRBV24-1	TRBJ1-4	CATSDSGGPLEKLFF
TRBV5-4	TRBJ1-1	CASSLMRGGDTEAFF
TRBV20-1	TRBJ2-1	CSAIGTSPYNEQFF
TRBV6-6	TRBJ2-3	CASGNLLWPFTQYF
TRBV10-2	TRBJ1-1	CASSDPMNTEAFF
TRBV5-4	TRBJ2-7	CASSRTGALQRQYF
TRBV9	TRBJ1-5	CASSFQGNQPQHF
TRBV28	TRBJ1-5	CASNAMGRGAVQPQHF
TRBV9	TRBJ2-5	CASGGLDQETQYF
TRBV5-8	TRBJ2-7	CASSLIDEQYF